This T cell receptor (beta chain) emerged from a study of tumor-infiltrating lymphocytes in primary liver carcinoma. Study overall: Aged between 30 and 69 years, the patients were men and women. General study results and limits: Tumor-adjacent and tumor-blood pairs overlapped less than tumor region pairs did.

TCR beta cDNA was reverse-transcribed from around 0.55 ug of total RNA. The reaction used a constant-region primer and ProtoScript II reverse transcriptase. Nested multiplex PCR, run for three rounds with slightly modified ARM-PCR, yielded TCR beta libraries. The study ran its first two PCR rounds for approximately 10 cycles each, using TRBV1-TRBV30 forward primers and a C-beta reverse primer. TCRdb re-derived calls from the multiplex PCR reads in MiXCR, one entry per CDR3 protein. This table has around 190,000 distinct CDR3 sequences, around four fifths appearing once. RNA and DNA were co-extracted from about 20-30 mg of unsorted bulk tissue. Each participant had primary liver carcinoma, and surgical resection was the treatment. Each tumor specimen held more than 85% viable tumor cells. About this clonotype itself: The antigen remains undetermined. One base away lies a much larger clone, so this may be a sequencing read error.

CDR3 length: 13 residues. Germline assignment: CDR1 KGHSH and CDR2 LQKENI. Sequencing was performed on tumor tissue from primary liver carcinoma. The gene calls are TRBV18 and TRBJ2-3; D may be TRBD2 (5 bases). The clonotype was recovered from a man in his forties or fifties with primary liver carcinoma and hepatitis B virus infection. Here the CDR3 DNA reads TGTGCCAGCTCACCCATAGCGTTGGATATGCAGTATTTT. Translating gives CASSPIALDMQYF.